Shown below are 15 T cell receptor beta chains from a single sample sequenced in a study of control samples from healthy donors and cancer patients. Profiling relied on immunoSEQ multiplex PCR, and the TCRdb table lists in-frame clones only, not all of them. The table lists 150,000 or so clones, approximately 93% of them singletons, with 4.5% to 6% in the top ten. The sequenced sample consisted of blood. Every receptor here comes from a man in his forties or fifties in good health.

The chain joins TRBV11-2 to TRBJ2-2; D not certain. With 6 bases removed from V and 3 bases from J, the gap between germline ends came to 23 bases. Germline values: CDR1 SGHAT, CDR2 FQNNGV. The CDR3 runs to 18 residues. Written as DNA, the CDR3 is TGTGCCAGCAGAACCCTTATTCCTGGGCACGTAGACACCGGGGAGCTGTTTTTT. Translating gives CASRTLIPGHVDTGELFF.

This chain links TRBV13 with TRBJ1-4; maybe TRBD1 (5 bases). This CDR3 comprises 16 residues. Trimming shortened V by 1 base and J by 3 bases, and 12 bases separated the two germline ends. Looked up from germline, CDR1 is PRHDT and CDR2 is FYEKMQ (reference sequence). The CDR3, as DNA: TGTGCCAGCAGCTTAGCGGGGCCCGGATCTAATGAAAAACTGTTTTTT. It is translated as CASSLAGPGSNEKLFF.

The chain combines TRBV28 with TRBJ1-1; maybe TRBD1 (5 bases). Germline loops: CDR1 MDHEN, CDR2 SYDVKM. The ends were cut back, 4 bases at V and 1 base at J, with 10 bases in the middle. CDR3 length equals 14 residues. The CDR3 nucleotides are TGTGCCAGCAGTTGGGGGGTAGGGAACACTGAAGCTTTCTTT. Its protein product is CASSWGVGNTEAFF.

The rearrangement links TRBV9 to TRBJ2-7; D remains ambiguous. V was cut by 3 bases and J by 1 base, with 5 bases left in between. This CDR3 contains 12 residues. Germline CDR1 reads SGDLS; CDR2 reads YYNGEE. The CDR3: CASSGDSYEQYF. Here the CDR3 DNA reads TGTGCCAGCAGCGGGGATTCCTACGAGCAGTACTTC.

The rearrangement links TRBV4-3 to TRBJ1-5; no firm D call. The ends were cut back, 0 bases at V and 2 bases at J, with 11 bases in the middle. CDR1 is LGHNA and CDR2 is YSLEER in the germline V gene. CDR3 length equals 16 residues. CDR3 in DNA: TGCGCCAGCAGCCAAGACGTGGGGTTCGGCAATCAGCCCCAGCATTTT. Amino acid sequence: CASSQDVGFGNQPQHF.

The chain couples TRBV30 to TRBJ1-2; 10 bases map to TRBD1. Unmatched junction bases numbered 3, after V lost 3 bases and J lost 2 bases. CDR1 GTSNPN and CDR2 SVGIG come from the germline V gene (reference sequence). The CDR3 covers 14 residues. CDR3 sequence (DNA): TGTGCCTGGAGGGGACAGGGGCGCAACTATGGCTACACCTTC. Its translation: CAWRGQGRNYGYTF. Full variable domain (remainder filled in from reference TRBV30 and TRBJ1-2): SQTIHQWPATLVQPVGSPLSLECTVEGTSNPNLYWYRQAAGRGLQLLFYSVGIGQISSEVPQNLSASRPQDRQFILSSKKLLLSDSGFYLCAWRGQGRNYGYTFGSGTRLTVV.

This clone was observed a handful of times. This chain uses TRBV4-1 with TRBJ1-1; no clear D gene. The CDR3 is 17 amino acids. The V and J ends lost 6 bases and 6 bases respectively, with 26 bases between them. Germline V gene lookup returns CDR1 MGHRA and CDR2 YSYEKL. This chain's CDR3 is CASSYISQGPPRAEAFF. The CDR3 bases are TGCGCCAGCAGTTACATTTCCCAAGGACCCCCGAGGGCTGAAGCTTTCTTT.

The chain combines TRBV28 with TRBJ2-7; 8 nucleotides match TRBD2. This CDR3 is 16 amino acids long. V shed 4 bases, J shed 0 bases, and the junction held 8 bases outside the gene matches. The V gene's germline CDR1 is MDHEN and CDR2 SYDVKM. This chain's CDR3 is CASSSPTSGSSYEQYF. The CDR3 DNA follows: TGTGCCAGCAGTTCCCCTACTAGCGGATCCTCCTACGAGCAGTACTTC.

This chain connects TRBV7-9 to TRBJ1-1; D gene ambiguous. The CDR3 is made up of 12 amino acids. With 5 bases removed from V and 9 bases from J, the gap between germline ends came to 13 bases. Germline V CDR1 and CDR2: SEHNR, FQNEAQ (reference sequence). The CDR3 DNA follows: TGTGCCAGCAGCCCCTCCGACGGTCAAGCTTTCTTT. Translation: CASSPSDGQAFF.

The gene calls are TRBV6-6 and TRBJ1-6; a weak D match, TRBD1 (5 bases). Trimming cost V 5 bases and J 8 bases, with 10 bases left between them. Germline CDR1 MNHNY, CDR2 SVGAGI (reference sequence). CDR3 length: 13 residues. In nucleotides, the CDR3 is TGTGCCAGCAGTCAAGCAGGGTATTCACCCCTCCACTTT. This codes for CASSQAGYSPLHF.

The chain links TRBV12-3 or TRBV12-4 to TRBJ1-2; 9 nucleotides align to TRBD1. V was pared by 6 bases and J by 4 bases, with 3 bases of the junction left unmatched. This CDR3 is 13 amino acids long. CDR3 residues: CASRSGQGYGYTF. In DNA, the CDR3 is TGTGCCAGCAGGTCGGGACAGGGCTATGGCTACACCTTC.

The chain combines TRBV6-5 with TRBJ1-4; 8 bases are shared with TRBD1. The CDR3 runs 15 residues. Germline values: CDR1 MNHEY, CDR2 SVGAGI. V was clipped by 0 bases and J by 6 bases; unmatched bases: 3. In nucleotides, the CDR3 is TGTGCCAGCAGTTACTCCGACAGGGGTGATGAAAAACTGTTTTTT. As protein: CASSYSDRGDEKLFF.

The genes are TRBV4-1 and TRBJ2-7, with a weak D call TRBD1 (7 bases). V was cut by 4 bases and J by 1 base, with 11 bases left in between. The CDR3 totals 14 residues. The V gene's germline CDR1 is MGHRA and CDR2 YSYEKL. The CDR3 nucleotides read TGCGCCAGCAGCCCCGCAGGGGGGTCCTACGAGCAGTACTTC. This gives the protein CASSPAGGSYEQYF.

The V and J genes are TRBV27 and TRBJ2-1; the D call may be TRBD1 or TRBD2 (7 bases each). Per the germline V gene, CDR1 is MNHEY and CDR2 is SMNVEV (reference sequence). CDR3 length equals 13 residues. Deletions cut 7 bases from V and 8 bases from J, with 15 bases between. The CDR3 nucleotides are TGTGCCAGCACCAGGGGGGGCAGCGATGAGCAGTTCTTC. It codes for CASTRGGSDEQFF.

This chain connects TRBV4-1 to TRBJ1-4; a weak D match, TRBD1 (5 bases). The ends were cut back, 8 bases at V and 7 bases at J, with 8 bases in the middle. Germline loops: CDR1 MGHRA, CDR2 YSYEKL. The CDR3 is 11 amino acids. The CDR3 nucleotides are TGCGCCAGCTCGAGGGGTGAAAAACTGTTTTTT. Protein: CASSRGEKLFF.